In its sample, the clone carrying this TCR beta chain was seen once. Profiled with immunoSEQ multiplex PCR; TCRdb holds only in-frame clones, not every one. Seen here are some 31,000 clones, roughly nine tenths observed once, and the top ten hold roughly 4%. The trim removed 6 bases at V and 1 base at J, leaving 0 bases unmatched. The CDR3 runs to 12 residues. From germline, CDR1 is SQVTM and CDR2 ANQGSEA. The data derive from a study of technical replicates of blood from several donors. The rearrangement links TRBV29-1 to TRBJ2-3; TRBD1 agrees at 8 bases. The sequence derives from a human donor in good health. Some clones in this sample may be carry-over from other donors' samples. The sequencing sample was made of PBMCs. The CDR3 nucleotides are TGCAGCGTGGGACAGGGCACAGATACGCAGTATTTT. Translated, it gives CSVGQGTDTQYF.